These 19 T cell receptor beta chains came from one sample sequenced in a study of cytomegalovirus exposure and HLA in healthy donors. The PCR used 60 Vbeta and 13 Jbeta primers. Produced via immunoSEQ multiplex PCR; TCRdb's table is partial and in-frame only. The sample comprises 95,000 to 120,000 clones, roughly 70% of which are singletons, and about 7.7% rests with the top ten. Specimen: PBMCs. Receptor source: a young man in good health and CMV-seropositive.

The chain combines TRBV2 with TRBJ2-2; D not resolved. In germline, CDR1 is SNHLY, CDR2 FYNNEI. The length of the CDR3 is 11 residues. Trimming took off 7 bases at V and 6 bases at J, with 6 bases between the two ends. CDR3 sequence: CASTVPGELFF. CDR3 nucleotides: TGTGCCAGCACCGTCCCCGGGGAGCTGTTTTTT.

The chain is built from TRBV28 and TRBJ1-1; D is unclear. The CDR3 runs to 13 residues. Per germline, CDR1 MDHEN and CDR2 SYDVKM. The V end lost 3 bases, the J end lost 3 bases, and 8 bases lay between the germline ends. Here the CDR3 DNA reads TGTGCCAGCAGTTTTGGGAGGGACACTGAAGCTTTCTTT. It is translated as CASSFGRDTEAFF.

This clone occurred once. The rearrangement links TRBV5-1 to TRBJ1-1, with 9 bases that match TRBD1. This CDR3 spans 13 amino acids. Trimming took 3 bases from V and 7 from J; bases not matched to a gene: 4. CDR1 SGHRS and CDR2 YFSETQ come from the germline V gene. CDR3 sequence reads: CASSSTGGREAFF. CDR3 nucleotide sequence: TGCGCCAGCAGCTCCACAGGGGGCCGTGAAGCTTTCTTT.

The CDR3 spells CASSPNPGGHYTGELFF. CDR3 nucleotide sequence: TGTGCCAGCAGTCCTAACCCGGGGGGCCATTACACCGGGGAGCTGTTTTTT. This chain connects TRBV28 to TRBJ2-2; tentative D call: TRBD2 (7 bases). V was shortened by 5 bases and J by 3 bases, with 19 bases between the two germline ends. Germline V gene data show CDR1 as MDHEN and CDR2 as SYDVKM. CDR3 length equals 17 residues.

The J gene is TRBJ2-1, the V gene TRBV6-5, with 9 bases fitting TRBD2. Germline V lookup: CDR1 MNHEY, CDR2 SVGAGI. V was pared by 2 bases and J by 9 bases, with 8 bases of the junction left unmatched. The CDR3 is made up of 15 amino acids. CDR3 loop: CASSYGAGGPGEQFF. DNA for the CDR3: TGTGCCAGCAGTTACGGCGCGGGGGGGCCCGGTGAGCAGTTCTTC.

This clone was counted many times. This rearrangement joins TRBV4-2 to TRBJ2-7; the match to TRBD2 covers 7 bases. CDR1 LGHNA and CDR2 YNFKEQ come from the germline V gene. V lost 0 bases to trimming and J lost 0 bases; unmatched junction nucleotides: 5. This CDR3 contains 16 residues. This CDR3 reads CASSQEWRGSSYEQYF. As DNA, the CDR3 is TGTGCCAGCAGCCAAGAGTGGCGGGGGAGCTCCTACGAGCAGTACTTC.

This chain links TRBV6-1 with TRBJ2-5, with 8 bases matching TRBD2. The germline V gene has CDR1 MNHNS and CDR2 SASEGT. The V segment lost 6 bases and the J segment 2 bases; nucleotides outside the gene matches: 8. This CDR3 comprises 15 residues. The CDR3 reads CASSPAGGWQETQYF. CDR3 in DNA: TGTGCCAGCAGCCCGGCGGGGGGATGGCAAGAGACCCAGTACTTC.

CDR3 nucleotides: TGTGCCAGCAGCTATACCGGGACAGGGCTGACCTACGAGCAGTACGTC. Amino acids: CASSYTGTGLTYEQYV. The chain recombines TRBV5-6 with TRBJ2-7, with 9 bases identical to TRBD1. The germline V gene encodes CDR1 SGHDT and CDR2 YYEEEE. The CDR3 is 16 amino acids. J was trimmed by 2 bases and V by 3 bases; bases with no gene match: 9.

V usage is TRBV6-5 and J usage is TRBJ2-7, with 9 bases lining up with TRBD1. The CDR3 covers 14 residues. With V trimmed by 5 bases and J by 2 bases, 4 bases remained unmatched. From germline, CDR1 is MNHEY and CDR2 SVGAGI. The CDR3 DNA sequence: TGTGCCAGCAGTGGACAGGGGTCCGCCTACGAGCAGTACTTC. Translation gives CASSGQGSAYEQYF.

The chain combines TRBV15 with TRBJ1-1; no clear D. Per germline, CDR1 LNHNV and CDR2 YYDKDF (reference sequence). This CDR3 has 15 residues. With 0 bases removed from V and 2 bases from J, the gap between germline ends came to 10 bases. The CDR3, as DNA: TGTGCCACCAGCAGAGATCGGAGGGTCAACACTGAAGCTTTCTTT. Its translation: CATSRDRRVNTEAFF.

V and J are TRBV5-1 and TRBJ1-6; 9 bases fit TRBD1. The V gene's germline CDR1 is SGHRS and CDR2 YFSETQ. V lost 4 bases and J lost 14; bases outside the gene matches: 13. The CDR3 length is 15 residues. The CDR3 DNA is TGCGCCAGCAGCCCCGGGGACAGGGCTTACACGACCCTCCACTTT. Protein: CASSPGDRAYTTLHF.

The sample holds a few counts of this clone. The V and J genes are TRBV5-1 and TRBJ2-1; D is perhaps TRBD1 (6 bases). V shed 0 bases and J shed 7 bases, with 14 bases lying between them. In germline, CDR1 is SGHRS, CDR2 YFSETQ. The CDR3 extends over 15 amino acids. In DNA form, the CDR3 reads TGCGCCAGCAGCTTGGTTAGGGGGTCTAGGAATGAGCAGTTCTTC. This codes for CASSLVRGSRNEQFF.

The chain has TRBV18 and TRBJ2-5; 9 bases are shared with TRBD1. This CDR3 is built from 15 residues. V dropped 0 bases and J dropped 4; count of bases not matched to a gene: 3. Germline assignment: CDR1 KGHSH and CDR2 LQKENI. This chain's CDR3 is CASSPPETGGETQYF. For the CDR3, the DNA is TGTGCCAGCTCACCACCCGAGACAGGGGGAGAGACCCAGTACTTC.

The V gene is TRBV29-1, the J gene TRBJ1-4; maybe TRBD1 (5 bases). The V end lost 3 bases, the J end lost 7 bases, and 15 bases lay between the germline ends. This CDR3 region has 14 residues. From germline, CDR1 is SQVTM and CDR2 ANQGSEA. Here the CDR3 reads CSVESRGAGEKLFF. The DNA of the CDR3 is TGCAGCGTTGAGTCGCGTGGGGCCGGTGAAAAACTGTTTTTT.

The rearrangement links TRBV2 to TRBJ2-5; TRBD2 agrees at 8 bases. The CDR3 spans 15 residues. From germline, CDR1 is SNHLY and CDR2 FYNNEI. J gave up 3 bases and V 5 bases, and 8 bases lay outside the gene matches. CDR3 nucleotide sequence: TGTGCCAGCAGTAACGATAGCGGGGACGAAGAGACCCAGTACTTC. It yields the protein CASSNDSGDEETQYF.

The rearrangement uses TRBV19 and TRBJ2-7, with D maybe TRBD1 (5 bases). The CDR3 is 13 amino acids. The germline CDR1 and CDR2 sequences are LNHDA and SQIVND (reference sequence). Trimming removed 6 bases from V and 3 bases from J, with 12 bases in between. The CDR3 DNA reads as TGTGCCAGTAGCCTGCAGGGTAGCTACGAGCAGTACTTC. Its protein product is CASSLQGSYEQYF. Variable domain in full (rest from reference TRBV19 and TRBJ2-7): DGGITQSPKYLFRKEGQNVTLSCEQNLNHDAMYWYRQDPGQGLRLIYYSQIVNDFQKGDIAEGYSVSREKKESFPLTVTSAQKNPTAFYLCASSLQGSYEQYFGPGTRLTVT.

The chain employs TRBV4-1 and TRBJ2-2; TRBD2 might be the D (5 bases). Germline CDR1 is MGHRA and CDR2 is YSYEKL. The CDR3 spans 15 residues. V lost 4 bases and J lost 4, with 13 bases in between. The CDR3 DNA follows: TGCGCCAGCAGCCGCCTATCGGAGGCCACCGGGGAGCTGTTTTTT. It is translated as CASSRLSEATGELFF.

V usage is TRBV5-1 and J usage is TRBJ2-5; 9 nucleotides match TRBD2. The CDR3 extends over 17 amino acids. Germline V gene lookup returns CDR1 SGHRS and CDR2 YFSETQ. V was clipped by 4 bases and J by 4 bases; unmatched bases: 14. The CDR3 is CASSPRKTAGGLETQYF. CDR3 DNA sequence: TGCGCCAGCAGCCCGCGGAAGACGGCGGGGGGGCTAGAGACCCAGTACTTC.

The rearrangement joins TRBV4-2 to TRBJ2-1, with unresolved D. Trimming removed 0 bases from V and 0 bases from J, with 9 bases in between. Germline assignment: CDR1 LGHNA and CDR2 YNFKEQ. This CDR3 has 16 amino acids. The CDR3 here is CASSQEAVSSYNEQFF. The DNA for the CDR3 is TGTGCCAGCAGCCAAGAGGCGGTCAGCTCCTACAATGAGCAGTTCTTC.